The rows below give T cell receptor beta chains drawn from one sample of a study of blood T cell repertoires in COVID-19. Using immunoSEQ multiplex PCR, the repertoire was profiled, and TCRdb retains in-frame clones only, with some absent. The table lists about 130,000 clones, approximately 81% of them singletons. The sample comprised peripheral blood. These receptors all stem from a woman aged 25-40 years who had recovered from COVID-19. CDR3s include the opening cysteine and the closing phenylalanine or tryptophan. The D gene is left open where the match is weak. Some rows mark clone size as missing; the rest say once, few, many or name a class of expanded clone.

cdr3_length,v_call,clone_size,d_call,j_call,cdr3_aa,cdr3_nt
19,TRBV7-6,-,-,TRBJ2-2,CASSLEPSGQGSVTGELFF,TGTGCCAGCAGCTTAGAACCCTCGGGGCAGGGGTCGGTCACCGGGGAGCTGTTTTTT
15,TRBV5-1,-,-,TRBJ2-7,CASSLGVGLTYEQYF,TGCGCCAGCAGCTTGGGCGTTGGGCTTACATACGAGCAGTACTTC
16,TRBV3-1/TRBV3-2,-,TRBD2,TRBJ2-1,CASSTSLAGRYNEQFF,TGTGCCAGCAGCACTAGTCTAGCGGGGAGGTACAATGAGCAGTTCTTC
14,TRBV7-2,-,-,TRBJ1-5,CASSKDSSNQPQHF,TGTGCCAGCAGTAAAGACAGTTCCAATCAGCCCCAGCATTTT
16,TRBV4-1,-,TRBD1,TRBJ2-1,CASSQGQGRTYNEQFF,TGCGCCAGCAGCCAAGGACAGGGGAGGACCTACAATGAGCAGTTCTTC
17,TRBV7-8,-,TRBD2,TRBJ2-1,CASSLGGGAVSYNEQFF,TGTGCCAGCAGCTTGGGCGGGGGGGCCGTGTCCTACAATGAGCAGTTCTTC
19,TRBV6-1,-,-,TRBJ2-2,CASSALRGGGSLGTGELFF,TGTGCCAGCAGTGCCCTTCGAGGGGGGGGCAGTTTGGGCACCGGGGAGCTGTTTTTT
13,TRBV3-1/TRBV3-2,-,-,TRBJ2-1,CASSQVQRNEQFF,TGTGCCAGCAGCCAAGTCCAGCGAAATGAGCAGTTCTTC
14,TRBV2,-,TRBD1,TRBJ1-2,CASRDTGGHYGYTF,TGTGCCAGCAGGGATACAGGGGGCCACTATGGCTACACCTTC
16,TRBV4-2,-,TRBD2,TRBJ2-1,CASSHLTSGAYNEQFF,TGTGCCAGCAGCCATTTGACTAGCGGGGCCTACAATGAGCAGTTCTTC
16,TRBV5-1,once,TRBD2,TRBJ2-1,CASSPVVGLVYNEQFF,TGCGCCAGCAGCCCCGTAGTGGGACTAGTCTACAATGAGCAGTTCTTC